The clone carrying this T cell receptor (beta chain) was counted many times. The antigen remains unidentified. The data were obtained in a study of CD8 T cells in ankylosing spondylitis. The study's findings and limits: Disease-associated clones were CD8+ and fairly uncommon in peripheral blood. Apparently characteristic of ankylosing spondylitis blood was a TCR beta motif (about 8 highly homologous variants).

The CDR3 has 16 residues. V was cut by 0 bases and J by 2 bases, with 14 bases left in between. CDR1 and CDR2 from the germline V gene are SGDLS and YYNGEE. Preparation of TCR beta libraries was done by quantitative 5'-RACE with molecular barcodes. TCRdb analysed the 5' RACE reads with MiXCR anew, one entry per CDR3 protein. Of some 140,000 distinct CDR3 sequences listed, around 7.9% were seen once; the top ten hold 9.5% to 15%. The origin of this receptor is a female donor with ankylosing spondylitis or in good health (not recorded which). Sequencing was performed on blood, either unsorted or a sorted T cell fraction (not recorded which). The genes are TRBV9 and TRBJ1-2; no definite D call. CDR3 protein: CASSVEPKGMNYGYTF. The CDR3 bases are TGTGCCAGCAGCGTAGAACCCAAGGGAATGAACTATGGCTACACCTTC.